A selection of T cell receptor beta chains follows, all from one sample in a study of CD8 T cells in ankylosing spondylitis. MiXCR was run by TCRdb on the 5' RACE reads, yielding one entry per CDR3 protein. The table has about 250,000 distinct CDR3 sequences, roughly a tenth seen once. The sequenced sample was blood, either unsorted or a sorted T cell fraction (not recorded which). These receptors all stem from a male donor with ankylosing spondylitis or in good health (not recorded which). Each CDR3 is given with its conserved first and last residue. Each record gives: D gene, clone size, V gene, J gene, CDR3 DNA, CDR3 protein. The D gene is left open where the match is weak. Size values are once, few and many counts, or a class for expanded clones, and some rows have none.

D gene: -
clone size: many
V gene: TRBV9
J gene: TRBJ2-3
CDR3 DNA: TGTGCCAGCAGCGTTTTCTCTCGGCGGGGCACAGATACGCAGTATTTT
CDR3 protein: CASSVFSRRGTDTQYF

D gene: -
clone size: many
V gene: TRBV7-2
J gene: TRBJ1-2
CDR3 DNA: TGTGCCAGCAGCTTAGAGGGGCCAGGGGTAGGCTACACCTTC
CDR3 protein: CASSLEGPGVGYTF

D gene: TRBD1
clone size: many
V gene: TRBV18
J gene: TRBJ2-1
CDR3 DNA: TGTGCCAGCTCACCGCAAGGACAGGGTTACAATGAGCAGTTCTTC
CDR3 protein: CASSPQGQGYNEQFF

D gene: -
clone size: many
V gene: TRBV29-1
J gene: TRBJ2-7
CDR3 DNA: TGCAGCGCCCCGAGTGAGCCAGACTACGAGCAGTACTTC
CDR3 protein: CSAPSEPDYEQYF

D gene: -
clone size: many
V gene: TRBV3-1
J gene: TRBJ2-7
CDR3 DNA: TGTGCCAGCAGCCAAGGAAGCTTCTTCTACGAGCAGTACTTC
CDR3 protein: CASSQGSFFYEQYF

D gene: -
clone size: -
V gene: TRBV12-3/TRBV12-4
J gene: TRBJ2-7
CDR3 DNA: TGTGCCAACAGTCCTAACTACGAGCAGTACTTC
CDR3 protein: CANSPNYEQYF

D gene: TRBD2
clone size: few
V gene: TRBV5-1
J gene: TRBJ2-1
CDR3 DNA: TGCGCCAGCAGCTGGGGGGTAGCGGGATTGGGCTACAATGAGCAGTTCTTC
CDR3 protein: CASSWGVAGLGYNEQFF

D gene: -
clone size: many
V gene: TRBV6-5
J gene: TRBJ2-7
CDR3 DNA: TGTGCCAGCAGCAACCTGGGCTACGAGCAGTACTTC
CDR3 protein: CASSNLGYEQYF

D gene: -
clone size: many
V gene: TRBV4-1
J gene: TRBJ1-5
CDR3 DNA: TGCGCCAGCAGCCAGGGGTACGAAGCACGACCCAATCAGCCCCAGCATTTT
CDR3 protein: CASSQGYEARPNQPQHF

D gene: -
clone size: many
V gene: TRBV29-1
J gene: TRBJ1-3
CDR3 DNA: TGCAGCGTTTATAACTCTGGAAACACCATATATTTT
CDR3 protein: CSVYNSGNTIYF